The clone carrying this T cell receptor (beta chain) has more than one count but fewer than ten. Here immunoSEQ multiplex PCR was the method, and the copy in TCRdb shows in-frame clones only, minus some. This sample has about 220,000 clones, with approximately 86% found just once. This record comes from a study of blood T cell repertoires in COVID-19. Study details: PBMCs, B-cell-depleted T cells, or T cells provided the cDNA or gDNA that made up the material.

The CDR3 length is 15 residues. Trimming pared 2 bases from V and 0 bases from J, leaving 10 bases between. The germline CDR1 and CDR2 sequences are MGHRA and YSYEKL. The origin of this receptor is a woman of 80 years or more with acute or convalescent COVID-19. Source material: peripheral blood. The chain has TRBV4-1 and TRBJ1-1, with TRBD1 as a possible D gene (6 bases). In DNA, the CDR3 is TGCGCCAGCAGCCAATTCCAGGGGCTGAACACTGAAGCTTTCTTT. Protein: CASSQFQGLNTEAFF.